The 20 T cell receptor beta chains below all came from one sample that was sequenced in a study of spatial heterogeneity in lung cancer. Time point of the sample: sample taken at primary tumor resection. Sequencing of whole RNA from tumor, nontumor lung or frozen PBMC involved no sorting. TCRdb called the 5' RACE reads again in MiXCR, with one record for every CDR3 protein. The table includes tens of thousands of distinct CDR3 sequences, about an eighth detected once. The sample was PBMCs, taken at surgery. The receptors originated from a male donor with early-stage non-small cell lung cancer.

This clonotype has a count of ten or more. The chain joins TRBV28 to TRBJ2-1; tentative D call: TRBD2 (6 bases). CDR3 length: 14 residues. Between the trimmed V and J ends, which lost 5 bases and 7 bases, there was a span of 15 bases. Germline-derived CDR1 and CDR2 are MDHEN and SYDVKM. CDR3 protein: CASSPPGVLNEQFF. The CDR3 DNA follows: TGTGCCAGCAGTCCTCCGGGGGTTTTGAATGAGCAGTTCTTC.

A few counts support this clonotype. The chain employs TRBV4-3 and TRBJ2-2; D call uncertain. CDR1 LGHNA and CDR2 YSLEER come from the germline V gene. V lost 0 bases and J 4 bases, leaving 18 bases between the germline ends. This CDR3 comprises 18 residues. CDR3 sequence (DNA): TGCGCCAGCAGCCAAGATAGTAAGGACGTCTTGAGCACCGGGGAGCTGTTTTTT. This codes for CASSQDSKDVLSTGELFF.

This rearrangement joins TRBV6-2 or TRBV6-3 to TRBJ2-4, with D maybe TRBD2 (6 bases). The J call is uncertain, as TRBJ2-5 better fits the DNA end. The CDR3 has 11 amino acids. Germline V gene data show CDR1 as MNHEY and CDR2 as SVGEGT. The CDR3 nucleotides are TGTGCCAGCAGGGGGGGACGGACCCAGTACTTC. It codes for CASRGGRTQYF.

This clonotype has ten or more counts. The chain couples TRBV6-5 to TRBJ2-6, with unresolved D. CDR3 length: 13 residues. The germline gives CDR1 MNHEY, CDR2 SVGAGI. Trimming stripped 6 bases from V and 4 bases from J, with 7 bases between. CDR3 residues: CASRLYGANVLTF. For the CDR3, the DNA is TGTGCCAGCAGGCTTTACGGGGCCAACGTCCTGACTTTC.

The V gene is TRBV29-1, the J gene TRBJ2-3, with no clear D. CDR3 size: 13 residues. Germline V gene data show CDR1 as SQVTM and CDR2 as ANQGSEA. Trimming pared 2 bases from V and 1 base from J, leaving 7 bases between. The CDR3 coding sequence is TGCAGCGTTGAACTTCTGCGCACAGATACGCAGTATTTT. It is translated as CSVELLRTDTQYF.

The chain employs TRBV5-1 and TRBJ2-3; D call uncertain. CDR1 and CDR2 from the germline V gene are SGHRS and YFSETQ. This CDR3 contains 12 residues. V was trimmed by 1 base and J by 6 bases, leaving 6 bases between them. The CDR3 bases are TGCGCCAGCAGCTTGATATTGGATACGCAGTATTTT. Translated, it gives CASSLILDTQYF.

The sample holds a few counts of this clonotype. The V and J genes are TRBV3-1 and TRBJ2-3; 7 nucleotides line up with TRBD2. CDR3 size: 15 residues. Germline V gives CDR1 LGHDT, CDR2 YNNKEL (reference sequence). Germline trimming cut 2 bases from V and 1 base from J; bases unmatched to any gene: 3. Here the CDR3 reads CASSQFAGGTDTQYF. CDR3 sequence (DNA): TGTGCCAGCAGCCAATTCGCGGGGGGCACAGATACGCAGTATTTT.

There are many counts of this clonotype. The rearrangement links TRBV28 to TRBJ2-2; tentatively, D is TRBD2 (5 bases). CDR3 length: 12 residues. V shed 8 bases and J shed 4 bases, with 8 bases lying between them. Germline V gives CDR1 MDHEN, CDR2 SYDVKM. The CDR3 spells CASRRRTGELFF. The CDR3 coding sequence is TGTGCCAGCCGGAGGCGCACCGGGGAGCTGTTTTTT.

The rearrangement links TRBV15 to TRBJ2-2; 14 bases align to TRBD2. Germline V CDR1 and CDR2: LNHNV, YYDKDF (reference sequence). J was trimmed by 4 bases and V by 4 bases; bases with no gene match: 11. The CDR3 has 19 residues. This CDR3 is CATSKGTSGGRVVTGELFF. The CDR3, as DNA: TGTGCCACCAGCAAAGGGACTAGCGGGGGCCGAGTCGTCACCGGGGAGCTGTTTTTT.

This chain connects TRBV6-1 to TRBJ1-2; a weak D match, TRBD1 (5 bases). The CDR3 covers 13 residues. Germline-derived CDR1 and CDR2 are MNHNS and SASEGT. The V end lost 4 bases, the J end lost 5 bases, and 11 bases lay between the germline ends. CDR3 region: CASSGGTAYGYTF. The CDR3 nucleotides read TGTGCCAGCAGTGGGGGGACGGCATATGGCTACACCTTC.

The chain carries TRBV20-1 and TRBJ1-6, with TRBD1 as a possible D gene (5 bases). This CDR3 comprises 15 residues. Germline V CDR1 and CDR2: DFQATT, SNEGSKA (reference sequence). V shed 4 bases and J shed 0 bases, with 10 bases lying between them. The CDR3 is CSATGTYSYNSPLHF. The CDR3 bases are TGCAGTGCTACTGGGACGTACTCCTATAATTCACCCCTCCACTTT.

This clonotype turned up a few times. The chain links TRBV7-2 to TRBJ2-3, with D perhaps TRBD2 (5 bases). The CDR3 totals 16 residues. Looked up from germline, CDR1 is SGHTA and CDR2 is FQGNSA. V lost 5 bases, J lost 2 bases, and 17 bases lay in between. In DNA form, the CDR3 reads TGTGCCAGCAGCCCGGGATCGGGCAGAAACACAGATACGCAGTATTTT. Protein: CASSPGSGRNTDTQYF.

The gene calls are TRBV19 and TRBJ1-5, with a tentative D call TRBD1 (6 bases). The germline gives CDR1 LNHDA, CDR2 SQIVND (reference sequence). The CDR3 has 13 amino acids. Deletions cut 6 bases from V and 5 bases from J, with 11 bases between. The CDR3 DNA sequence: TGTGCCAGTAGAAACAGGGTCTATCAGCCCCAGCATTTT. As protein: CASRNRVYQPQHF.

This clonotype was seen a handful of times. The chain is built from TRBV28 and TRBJ2-5, with D tentatively TRBD1 (5 bases). The CDR3 totals 14 residues. The germline gives CDR1 MDHEN, CDR2 SYDVKM. V shed 2 bases and J shed 5 bases, with 12 bases lying between them. The CDR3 loop is CASSLVQGWETQYF. Written as DNA, the CDR3 is TGTGCCAGCAGTTTAGTGCAGGGTTGGGAGACCCAGTACTTC. The variable domain in full, completed from reference TRBV28 and TRBJ2-5, reads DVKVTQSSRYLVKRTGEKVFLECVQDMDHENMFWYRQDPGLGLRLIYFSYDVKMKEKGDIPEGYSVSREKKERFSLILESASTNQTSMYLCASSLVQGWETQYFGPGTRLLVL.

This clonotype has a count of ten or more. The rearrangement uses TRBV7-3 and TRBJ2-3; TRBD1 might be the D (5 bases). Trimming shortened V by 1 base and J by 5 bases, and 7 bases separated the two germline ends. The length of the CDR3 is 13 residues. Looked up from germline, CDR1 is SGHTA and CDR2 is FQGTGA. CDR3 in DNA: TGTGCCAGCAGCTTAAAAAGGGGAGATACGCAGTATTTT. Protein sequence: CASSLKRGDTQYF. The full variable domain, its missing parts supplied by reference TRBV7-3 and TRBJ2-3, is GAGVSQTPSNKVTEKGKYVELRCDPISGHTALYWYRQSLGQGPEFLIYFQGTGAADDSGLPNDRFFAVRPEGSVSTLKIQRTERGDSAVYLCASSLKRGDTQYFGPGTRLTVL.

This clonotype was detected many times. The chain joins TRBV12-3 or TRBV12-4 to TRBJ1-2, with D tentatively TRBD1 (6 bases). V dropped 7 bases and J dropped 4 bases, with 16 bases sitting between them. The length of the CDR3 is 14 residues. This CDR3 is CASTPSGAGYGYTF. The CDR3 nucleotides are TGTGCCAGCACCCCGTCGGGGGCTGGCTATGGCTACACCTTC.

About this clonotype itself: Germline is not matched at one junction end, which may reflect a read error. The chain uses TRBV7-7 and TRBJ1-1; D gene ambiguous. Germline V gene sequence: CDR1 SSHAT, CDR2 FNYEAQ (reference sequence). The CDR3 spans 13 residues. This CDR3 is CASSSSTDTEAFF. CDR3 coding DNA: TGTGCTAGCAGCTCCAGTACGGACACTGAAGCTTTCTTT.

This clonotype occurred a few times. The chain combines TRBV18 with TRBJ2-5; D possibly corresponds to TRBD2 (5 bases). V lost 0 bases and J 4 bases, leaving 9 bases between the germline ends. The CDR3 runs 14 residues. The germline V gene encodes CDR1 KGHSH and CDR2 LQKENI. The CDR3 region is CASSPPSGRETQYF. The CDR3 DNA reads as TGTGCCAGCTCACCACCGAGCGGCCGAGAGACCCAGTACTTC.

This clonotype came up a few times. V gene TRBV2 combines with J gene TRBJ2-4; the D gene could be TRBD1 or TRBD2 (5 bases each). The CDR3 consists of 14 residues. V was shortened by 1 base and J by 8 bases, with 12 bases between the two germline ends. The germline gives CDR1 SNHLY, CDR2 FYNNEI. CDR3: CASSEGDPSDIQYF. CDR3 in DNA: TGTGCCAGCAGTGAAGGGGACCCCTCGGACATTCAGTACTTC.

V usage is TRBV5-1 and J usage is TRBJ2-1, with a possible D match to TRBD2 (5 bases). The CDR3 consists of 14 residues. With 2 bases removed from V and 6 bases from J, the gap between germline ends came to 12 bases. CDR1 and CDR2 (germline): SGHRS, YFSETQ. CDR3 in DNA: TGCGCCAGCAGCTTAATTCCTAGCAGCAATGAGCAGTTCTTC. Translating gives CASSLIPSSNEQFF.